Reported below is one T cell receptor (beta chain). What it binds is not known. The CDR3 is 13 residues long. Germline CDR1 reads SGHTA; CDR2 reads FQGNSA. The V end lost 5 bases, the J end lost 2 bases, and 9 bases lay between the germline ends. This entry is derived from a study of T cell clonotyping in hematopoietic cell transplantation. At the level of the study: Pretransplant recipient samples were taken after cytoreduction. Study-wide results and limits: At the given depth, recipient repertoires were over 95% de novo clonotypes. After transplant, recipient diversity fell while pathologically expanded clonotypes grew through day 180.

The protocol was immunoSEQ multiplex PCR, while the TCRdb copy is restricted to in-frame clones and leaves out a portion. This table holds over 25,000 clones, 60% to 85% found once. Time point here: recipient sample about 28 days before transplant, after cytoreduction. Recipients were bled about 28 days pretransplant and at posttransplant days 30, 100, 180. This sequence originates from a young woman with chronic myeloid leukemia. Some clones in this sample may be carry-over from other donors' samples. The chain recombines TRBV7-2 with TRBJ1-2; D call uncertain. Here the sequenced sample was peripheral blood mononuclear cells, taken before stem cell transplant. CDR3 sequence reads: CASSPGRNYGYTF. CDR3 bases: TGTGCCAGCAGCCCCGGAAGGAACTATGGCTACACCTTC.